This record concerns one T cell receptor beta chain sequence. Antigen unknown. The study ran the assay at deep level. In replicate PCRs of sorted subsets, 150 to 200 ng DNA, approximately 30,000 T cell genomes, was used. Sequencing used immunoSEQ multiplex PCR; TCRdb keeps in-frame clones, though not all of them. Counted here are 2 million to 2.5 million clones, 80% to 95% occurring once; the ten biggest clones make up 0.39%. The sample belongs to a study of shared clonotypes between healthy human individuals. Regarding the study as a whole: Researchers sampled only blood; tissue repertoires likely differ.

Per germline, CDR1 MNHNS and CDR2 SASEGT. There are 11 residues in the CDR3. Trimming took off 8 bases at V and 1 base at J, with 5 bases between the two ends. The genes are TRBV6-1 and TRBJ2-5, with D hard to call. This sequence was found in a young man in good health. Some clones in this sample may be carry-over from other donors' samples. Sequenced: naive CD4+ T cells from PBMCs. Subset given: CD45RA+ positively selected. CDR3 DNA: TGTGCCAGCGGGTTCCAAGAGACCCAGTACTTC. As protein: CASGFQETQYF.